This T cell receptor beta chain stems from a study of blood T cell repertoires in COVID-19. For the study at large: The origin of the acute and convalescent COVID-19 samples was the United States, Italy and Spain. Sample material is recorded as cDNA or gDNA derived from T cells, B-cell-depleted T cells, or PBMCs.

V lost 5 bases to trimming and J lost 4 bases; unmatched junction nucleotides: 5. The length of the CDR3 is 15 residues. The germline V gene has CDR1 SGDLS and CDR2 YYNGEE. In the authors' methods: Reference gene primer amplification in the assay estimated nucleated cell counts. Here immunoSEQ multiplex PCR was the method, and the copy in TCRdb shows in-frame clones only, minus some. V and J calls and clone size are copied from that table; D and trimming were computed from the DNA. The table lists fewer than 65,000 clones, approximately 90% of them singletons. The chain recombines TRBV9 with TRBJ2-3; 12 bases align to TRBD1. Input material: peripheral blood. This clonotype originated in a human donor with acute or convalescent COVID-19. The donor label of this sample is uncertain. The CDR3 loop is CASSGTGGPSDTQYF. For the CDR3, the DNA is TGTGCCAGCAGTGGGACAGGGGGCCCGTCAGATACGCAGTATTTT.